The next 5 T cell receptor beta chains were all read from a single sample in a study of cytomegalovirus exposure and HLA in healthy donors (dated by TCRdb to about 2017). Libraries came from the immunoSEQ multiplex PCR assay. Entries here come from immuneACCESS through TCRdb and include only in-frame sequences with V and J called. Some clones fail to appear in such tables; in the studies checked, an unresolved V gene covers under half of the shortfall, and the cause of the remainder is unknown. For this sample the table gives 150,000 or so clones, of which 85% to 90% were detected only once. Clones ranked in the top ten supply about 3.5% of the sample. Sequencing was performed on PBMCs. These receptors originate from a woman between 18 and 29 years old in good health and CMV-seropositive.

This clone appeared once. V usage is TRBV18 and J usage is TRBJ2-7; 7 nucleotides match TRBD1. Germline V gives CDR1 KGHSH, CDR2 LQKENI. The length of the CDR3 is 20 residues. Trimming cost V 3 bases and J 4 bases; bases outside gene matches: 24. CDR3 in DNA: TGTGCCAGCTCACCCTACCCTTGGGCAGGGGGAGTTAGGACGGGATACGAGCAGTACTTC. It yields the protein CASSPYPWAGGVRTGYEQYF.

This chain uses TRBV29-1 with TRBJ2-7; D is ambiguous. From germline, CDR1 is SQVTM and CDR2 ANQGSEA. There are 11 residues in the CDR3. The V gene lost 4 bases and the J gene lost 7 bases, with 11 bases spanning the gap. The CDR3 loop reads CSVAFSREQYF. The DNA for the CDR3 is TGCAGCGTTGCCTTCTCTAGGGAGCAGTACTTC.

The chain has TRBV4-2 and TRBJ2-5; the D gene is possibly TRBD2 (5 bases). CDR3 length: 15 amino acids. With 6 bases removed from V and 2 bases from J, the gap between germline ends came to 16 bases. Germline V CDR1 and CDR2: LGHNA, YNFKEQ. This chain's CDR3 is CASRRQKDLQETQYF. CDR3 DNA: TGTGCCAGCAGGCGGCAAAAGGACTTACAAGAGACCCAGTACTTC.

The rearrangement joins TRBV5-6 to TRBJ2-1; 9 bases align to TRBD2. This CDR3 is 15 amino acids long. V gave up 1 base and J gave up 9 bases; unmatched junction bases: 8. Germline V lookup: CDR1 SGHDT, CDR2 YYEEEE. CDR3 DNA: TGTGCCAGCAGCTTGTTGGCGGGAGGGCCCCCTGAGCAGTTCTTC. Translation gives CASSLLAGGPPEQFF.

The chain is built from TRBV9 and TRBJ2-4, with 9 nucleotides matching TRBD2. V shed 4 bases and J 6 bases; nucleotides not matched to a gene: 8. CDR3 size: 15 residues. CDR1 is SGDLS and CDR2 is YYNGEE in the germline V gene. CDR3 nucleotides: TGTGCCAGCAGCCTTGGGACTAGCCAGGGAAACATTCAGTACTTC. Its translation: CASSLGTSQGNIQYF.